What follows are 21 T cell receptor beta chains derived from one specimen sequenced in a study of cytotoxic CD8 clonotypes in ibrutinib-treated CLL. TCRdb's table, derived via immunoSEQ multiplex PCR, lists solely in-frame clones and lacks some. The sample lists tens of thousands of clones, 57% occurring once. The sample was PBMCs, taken after 12 months of ibrutinib treatment. These receptors all stem from a human donor with chronic lymphocytic leukemia.

V and J are TRBV10-3 and TRBJ2-3; no clear D gene. Looked up from germline, CDR1 is ENHRY and CDR2 is SYGVKD. The length of the CDR3 is 11 residues. The ends were cut back, 5 bases at V and 2 bases at J, with 2 bases in the middle. CDR3 sequence (DNA): TGTGCCATCAGTAACACAGATACGCAGTATTTT. Its protein is CAISNTDTQYF.

This clone has a count of ten or more. The rearrangement links TRBV6-5 to TRBJ1-5; D is unresolved. V shed 6 bases and J shed 4 bases, with 10 bases lying between them. The germline CDR1 and CDR2 sequences are MNHEY and SVGAGI. The CDR3 is 13 residues long. Here the CDR3 DNA reads TGTGCCAGCAGATTCTCGGGAAATCAGCCCCAGCATTTT. It encodes CASRFSGNQPQHF.

V and J are TRBV7-2 and TRBJ2-2; D gene uncertain. The V and J ends lost 1 base and 5 bases respectively, with 5 bases between them. This CDR3 spans 13 amino acids. Per germline, CDR1 SGHTA and CDR2 FQGNSA. The CDR3 protein is CASSLVLTGELFF. CDR3 sequence (DNA): TGTGCCAGCAGCTTAGTCTTAACCGGGGAGCTGTTTTTT.

This chain uses TRBV19 with TRBJ2-3, with TRBD2 identical over 8 bases. Germline V gives CDR1 LNHDA, CDR2 SQIVND (reference sequence). Trimming removed 3 bases from V and 5 bases from J; junction bases left unmatched: 4. CDR3 size: 14 residues. The CDR3 loop reads CASSIGGRKDTQYF. In DNA, the CDR3 is TGTGCCAGTAGTATCGGCGGGAGGAAAGATACGCAGTATTTT. The full variable domain, rest sourced from reference TRBV19 and TRBJ2-3, is DGGITQSPKYLFRKEGQNVTLSCEQNLNHDAMYWYRQDPGQGLRLIYYSQIVNDFQKGDIAEGYSVSREKKESFPLTVTSAQKNPTAFYLCASSIGGRKDTQYFGPGTRLTVL.

Remarks on this clone: Just one base apart from a much larger clone, this may be a read error. The same CDR3 is also encoded by other DNA sequences in this sample. The chain couples TRBV11-2 to TRBJ2-7; 8 bases match TRBD2. Germline CDR1 reads SGHAT; CDR2 reads FQNNGV. The CDR3 runs 16 residues. The junction had 11 bases not matched to a gene; V was cut back by 0 bases and J by 7 bases. CDR3 coding DNA: TGTGCCAGCAGCTTAGATTGGAGCGGGGGAGCATATGAGCAGTACTTC. Encoded protein: CASSLDWSGGAYEQYF.

There are a few counts of this clone. The gene calls are TRBV5-1 and TRBJ2-5, with 9 bases aligning to TRBD2. CDR3 size: 15 residues. Germline lookup yields CDR1 SGHRS and CDR2 YFSETQ. Trimming at V came to 0 bases and at J to 5 bases, leaving 5 bases not matched to a gene. CDR3 DNA sequence: TGCGCCAGCAGCTTGGGGGCGGGAGGGACCGAGACCCAGTACTTC. Protein sequence: CASSLGAGGTETQYF.

This sequence joins TRBV6-5 and TRBJ2-1, with 7 bases matching TRBD1. Unmatched junction bases numbered 12, after V lost 5 bases and J lost 8 bases. The CDR3 extends over 15 amino acids. CDR1 is MNHEY, CDR2 SVGAGI, per germline. CDR3 region: CASSQTGLGWYEQFF. As DNA, the CDR3 is TGTGCCAGCAGTCAGACAGGGTTGGGGTGGTATGAGCAGTTCTTC.

This clone was observed a handful of times. J is TRBJ2-4 and V is TRBV6-1; D not resolved. The CDR3 runs to 14 residues. Trimming left V 2 bases short and J 3 bases short, with 8 bases between. Germline V gene data show CDR1 as MNHNS and CDR2 as SASEGT. The CDR3 nucleotides read TGTGCCAGCAGTGAAACGGGCGGCAAAAACATTCAGTACTTC. Translated: CASSETGGKNIQYF.

This rearrangement joins TRBV15 to TRBJ1-4; no clear D. Germline V gene data show CDR1 as LNHNV and CDR2 as YYDKDF (reference sequence). The CDR3 extends over 13 amino acids. V was trimmed by 1 base and J by 8 bases, leaving 8 bases between them. The CDR3 nucleotides are TGTGCCACCAGCAGAGTAGGAACGGAAAAACTGTTTTTT. Translated, it gives CATSRVGTEKLFF.

This clone was picked up a small number of times. The chain recombines TRBV19 with TRBJ2-3; no clear D gene. Germline CDR1 is LNHDA and CDR2 is SQIVND (reference sequence). Trimming left V 9 bases short and J 9 bases short, with 10 bases between. The CDR3 extends over 10 amino acids. Here the CDR3 DNA reads TGTGCCAGCGGTTGGGGAACGCAGTATTTT. This translates into CASGWGTQYF.

The chain carries TRBV5-6 and TRBJ2-6, with 8 bases identical to TRBD2. V gave up 7 bases and J gave up 1 base; unmatched junction bases: 4. The CDR3 is 15 amino acids. Germline V gene data show CDR1 as SGHDT and CDR2 as YYEEEE. The CDR3 is CASVQRGSGANVLTF. CDR3 bases: TGTGCCAGCGTACAGCGGGGGTCTGGGGCCAACGTCCTGACTTTC.

The CDR3 bases are TGTGCCAGCAGCTTAGGTGCCAGGGGATTGAACACTGAAGCTTTCTTT. It translates to CASSLGARGLNTEAFF. The chain joins TRBV11-2 to TRBJ1-1; tentatively, D is TRBD1 (6 bases). V gave up 1 base and J gave up 0 bases, with 12 bases separating them. Germline V lookup: CDR1 SGHAT, CDR2 FQNNGV. The CDR3 covers 16 residues.

The table lists this clone with a count of one. Here the CDR3 reads CASRYGLGNTGELFF. The DNA of the CDR3 is TGTGCCAGTAGATATGGTCTAGGGAACACCGGGGAGCTGTTTTTT. The V gene is TRBV19, the J gene TRBJ2-2; D not resolved. Germline CDR1 LNHDA, CDR2 SQIVND (reference sequence). The CDR3 covers 15 residues. Trimming removed 6 bases at V and 1 base at J, with 12 bases between.

Ten or more counts support this clone. The chain combines TRBV5-1 with TRBJ2-4, with 12 bases fitting TRBD2. Per the germline V gene, CDR1 is SGHRS and CDR2 is YFSETQ. This CDR3 is 16 amino acids long. The junction had 6 bases not matched to a gene; V was cut back by 4 bases and J by 4 bases. The CDR3: CASSLNLAGGKNIQYF. The CDR3, as DNA: TGCGCCAGCAGCCTGAATCTAGCGGGAGGGAAAAACATTCAGTACTTC.

This clone has just a few counts. Here the CDR3 reads CASSLEDPRFEKLFF. In DNA, the CDR3 is TGTGCCAGCAGCTTAGAGGACCCCAGGTTTGAAAAACTGTTTTTT. The rearrangement uses TRBV7-9 and TRBJ1-4; D gene ambiguous. The CDR3 runs 15 residues. V was pared by 1 base and J by 7 bases, with 13 bases between. Germline CDR1 is SEHNR and CDR2 is FQNEAQ (reference sequence).

The J gene is TRBJ1-2, the V gene TRBV5-1, with 7 bases matching TRBD1. CDR1 is SGHRS and CDR2 is YFSETQ in the germline V gene. J lost 11 bases, V lost 1 base, and 8 bases had no gene match. The CDR3 is 13 amino acids. The CDR3 DNA reads as TGCGCCAGCAGCTTGAACTCCGGGACAGCGTACACCTTC. Protein: CASSLNSGTAYTF.

The rearrangement links TRBV14 to TRBJ1-4, with no clear D. Germline loops: CDR1 SGHDN, CDR2 FVKESK. CDR3 length equals 14 residues. Trimming pared 3 bases from V and 5 bases from J, leaving 10 bases between. For the CDR3, the DNA is TGTGCCAGCAGCCAGGGGTTCTCCAATGAAAAACTGTTTTTT. As protein: CASSQGFSNEKLFF.

This sequence joins TRBV4-1 and TRBJ2-5; 9 bases map to TRBD2. The V segment lost 4 bases and the J segment 2 bases; nucleotides outside the gene matches: 11. CDR3 length equals 17 residues. Germline-derived CDR1 and CDR2 are MGHRA and YSYEKL. DNA for the CDR3: TGCGCCAGCAGCCCTACTCCTTTAGCGGGGGCACAAGAGACCCAGTACTTC. Encoded protein: CASSPTPLAGAQETQYF.

The chain combines TRBV11-3 with TRBJ2-1; 8 nucleotides agree with TRBD2. CDR3 length: 15 residues. The V gene's germline CDR1 is SGHNT and CDR2 YENEEA. Trimming removed 2 bases from V and 6 bases from J; junction bases left unmatched: 6. This CDR3 reads CASSLINGRANEQFF. The CDR3 DNA reads TGTGCCAGCAGCTTAATCAACGGGAGGGCCAATGAGCAGTTCTTC.

The V call is TRBV15, the J call TRBJ1-4, with TRBD1 matching over 10 bases. Germline assignment: CDR1 LNHNV and CDR2 YYDKDF (reference sequence). J was trimmed by 8 bases and V by 5 bases; bases with no gene match: 8. The CDR3 consists of 15 residues. The CDR3 sequence is CATSGVGTGDEKLFF. CDR3 nucleotide sequence: TGTGCCACCAGCGGCGTAGGGACAGGGGACGAAAAACTGTTTTTT.

The rearrangement joins TRBV30 to TRBJ1-2; no clear D. Trimming cost V 2 bases and J 4 bases, with 14 bases left between them. In germline, CDR1 is GTSNPN, CDR2 SVGIG (reference sequence). This CDR3 is built from 14 residues. The CDR3 DNA reads TGTGCCTGGAGTCTTACCCCGGCAACCTATGGCTACACCTTC. Translating gives CAWSLTPATYGYTF.